This T cell receptor (beta chain) was identified during a study of human T cells and chemical hapten exposure. This clonotype has more than one count but fewer than ten. Individual cDNA molecules (in the library) carried attached unique molecular identifiers. TCRdb passed the 5' RACE reads through MiXCR, listing each CDR3 protein once. Of about 140,000 distinct CDR3 sequences in the sample, roughly 4% were seen once. Between the trimmed V and J ends, which lost 3 bases and 7 bases, there was a span of 13 bases. The CDR3 covers 14 residues. Unfractionated whole blood yielded total RNA. This chain joins TRBV12-3 or TRBV12-4 and TRBJ2-1; D unresolved. The receptor's source is a female donor in good health. The CDR3 spells CASSFFGGKNEQFF. In DNA, the CDR3 is TGTGCCAGCAGTTTTTTTGGCGGAAAGAATGAGCAGTTCTTC.